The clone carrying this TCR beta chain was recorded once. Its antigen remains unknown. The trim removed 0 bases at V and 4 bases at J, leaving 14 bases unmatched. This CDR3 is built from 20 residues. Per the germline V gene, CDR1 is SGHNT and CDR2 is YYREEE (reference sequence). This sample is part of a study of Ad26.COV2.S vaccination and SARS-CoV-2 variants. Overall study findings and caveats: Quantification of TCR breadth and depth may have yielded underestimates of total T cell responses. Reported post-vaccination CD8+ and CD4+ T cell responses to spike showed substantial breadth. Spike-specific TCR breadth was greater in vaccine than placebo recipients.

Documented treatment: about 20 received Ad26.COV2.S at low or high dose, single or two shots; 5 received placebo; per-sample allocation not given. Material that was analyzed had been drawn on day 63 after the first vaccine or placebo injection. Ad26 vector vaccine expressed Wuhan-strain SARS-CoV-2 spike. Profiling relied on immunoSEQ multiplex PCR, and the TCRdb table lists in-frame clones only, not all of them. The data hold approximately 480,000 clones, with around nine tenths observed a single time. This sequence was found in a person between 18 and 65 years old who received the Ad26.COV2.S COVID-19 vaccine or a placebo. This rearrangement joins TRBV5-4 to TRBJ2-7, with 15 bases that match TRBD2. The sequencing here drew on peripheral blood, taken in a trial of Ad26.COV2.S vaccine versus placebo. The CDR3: CASSLGGLAGGRGPQYEQYF. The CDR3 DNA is TGTGCCAGCAGCTTGGGGGGACTAGCGGGAGGTCGAGGCCCTCAATACGAGCAGTACTTC.